The present T cell receptor (beta chain) was sequenced within a study of graft-versus-host responses after intestinal transplantation. Study-wide context: Recipients underwent multivisceral, liver-intestinal, or isolated intestinal transplants. Tacrolimus and steroids were given for about 3 years to all recipients after anti-thymocyte globulin induction.

The data were produced by immunoSEQ multiplex PCR, yet TCRdb's version contains in-frame clones alone and is incomplete. The sample gives roughly 120,000 clones, approximately 93% of which show up once; around 1% is in the top ten. CDR3 length: 19 amino acids. V lost 1 base to trimming and J lost 5 bases, with 26 bases between them. Germline V gene data show CDR1 as SGHRS and CDR2 as YFSETQ. A word on this clone: The antigen remains undetermined.

The specimen comprised unstimulated CD8+ T cells sorted from spleen or lymph node cells, sampled before transplant. This TCR derives from a human donor who was the organ donor for an intestinal transplant. The V and J genes are TRBV5-1 and TRBJ2-3; D perhaps matches TRBD1 (5 bases). The CDR3 DNA is TGCGCCAGCAGCTTGTTAGGGGCTCCCGGGCCCAACTCCGAAGATACGCAGTATTTT. The encoded protein is CASSLLGAPGPNSEDTQYF.